This T cell receptor (beta chain) is drawn from a study of tumor and adjacent non-tumor tissue in lung cancer. On the study more broadly: The patients, 10 men and 5 women, were about 30 to 85 with stage I to III disease.

Three rounds of nested PCR, following a modified ARM-PCR protocol, produced the TCRbeta library. One entry per CDR3 protein results from TCRdb running MiXCR on the multiplex PCR reads. The sample lists approximately 44,000 distinct CDR3 sequences; about three fifths were seen once. CDR3 length: 14 residues. The germline V and J ends were trimmed by 5 bases and 7 bases, with 17 bases remaining between them. The germline gives CDR1 SQVTM, CDR2 ANQGSEA. This clonotype was detected a few times. Given a much more abundant clone one base away, this may be a read error. No cell sorting was done before RNA was extracted from the tissue. This non-tumor lung sample came from over 3 cm beyond the tumor edge. Newly diagnosed lung cancer patients had thoracic surgery in China, August–late 2014, without prior chemotherapy.

The J gene is TRBJ2-2, the V gene TRBV29-1, with TRBD2 as a possible D gene (7 bases). The source is a man aged 50 to 59 with non-small cell lung cancer. The material sequenced was distant non-tumor lung tissue. The CDR3, as DNA: TGCAGCGTTAAAGGGGGGGCGGAAATCGGGGAGCTGTTTTTT. Translated, it gives CSVKGGAEIGELFF.